This entry lists 24 T cell receptor beta chains sequenced from one sample in a study of blood T cells in healthy people across ages. The authors ran a second PCR of about 6 to 11 cycles using a sample-barcoded 5' primer and a J-beta primer mix. TCRdb ran MiXCR on the 5' RACE reads and lists one entry per CDR3 protein. The sample consists of 850,000 to 1,000,000 distinct CDR3 sequences, roughly 47% of them appearing once. Sample: blood. The receptors originated from a woman aged 55-69 years in good health.

V usage is TRBV7-2 and J usage is TRBJ2-7; either TRBD1 or TRBD2 may fit D (5 bases each). The CDR3 extends over 16 amino acids. Germline V gene lookup returns CDR1 SGHTA and CDR2 FQGNSA. The V end was cut by 8 bases, the J end by 3 bases, with 23 bases between. CDR3 loop: CASGLFGAIGHYEQYF. For the CDR3, the DNA is TGTGCCAGCGGCCTATTCGGGGCTATAGGGCACTACGAGCAGTACTTC.

The J gene is TRBJ2-7, the V gene TRBV27, with D perhaps matching TRBD2 (6 bases). Trimming left V 6 bases short and J 0 bases short, with 15 bases between. The germline V gene encodes CDR1 MNHEY and CDR2 SMNVEV (reference sequence). The CDR3 runs to 15 residues. For the CDR3, the DNA is TGTGCCAGCAGCCCGGGACGGGGGATCTCCTACGAGCAGTACTTC. The encoded protein is CASSPGRGISYEQYF.

V is TRBV5-4 and J is TRBJ2-7; the D is unclear. V was cut by 2 bases and J by 1 base, with 13 bases left in between. The CDR3 runs 15 residues. Germline values: CDR1 SGHNT, CDR2 YYREEE (reference sequence). The CDR3 loop is CASSFLFGGSYEQYF. DNA of the CDR3: TGTGCCAGCAGCTTCCTTTTCGGCGGATCCTACGAGCAGTACTTC.

The gene calls are TRBV2 and TRBJ2-7; weak D call: TRBD2 (6 bases). V dropped 4 bases and J dropped 0 bases, with 13 bases sitting between them. The CDR3 loop spans 15 amino acids. Germline V CDR1 and CDR2: SNHLY, FYNNEI. The DNA for the CDR3 is TGTGCCAGCAGTGTAGAAACGGGAGCCTCCTACGAGCAGTACTTC. Translation gives CASSVETGASYEQYF.

The chain has TRBV4-3 and TRBJ2-3; D is possibly TRBD1 or TRBD2 (5 bases each). The CDR3 extends over 16 amino acids. The germline V and J ends were trimmed by 0 bases and 6 bases, with 16 bases remaining between them. Per germline, CDR1 LGHNA and CDR2 YSLEER. The CDR3: CASSQDFGGLPDTQYF. The CDR3 DNA reads as TGCGCCAGCAGCCAAGATTTTGGGGGTCTACCGGATACGCAGTATTTT.

The chain links TRBV12-3 or TRBV12-4 to TRBJ2-3; D is perhaps TRBD1 or TRBD2 (5 bases each). The V end was cut by 6 bases, the J end by 9 bases, with 13 bases between. CDR3 length equals 12 residues. The CDR3 DNA reads TGTGCCAGCAGACGAGGGGAGTTCACGCAGTATTTT. Translated: CASRRGEFTQYF.

Only a few counts were recorded for this clonotype. The V and J genes are TRBV27 and TRBJ2-7, with D perhaps given as TRBD1 or TRBD2 (5 bases each). V was clipped by 6 bases and J by 5 bases, with 14 bases between them. Germline values: CDR1 MNHEY, CDR2 SMNVEV (reference sequence). This CDR3 region has 13 residues. The CDR3 DNA follows: TGTGCCAGCAGAGAACCGGGGCGTCACGAGCAGTACTTC. This sequence encodes CASREPGRHEQYF.

This clonotype turned up a few times. The genes are TRBV27 and TRBJ2-3; the D is unclear. This CDR3 is built from 14 residues. V gave up 3 bases and J gave up 2 bases, with 9 bases separating them. Germline lookup yields CDR1 MNHEY and CDR2 SMNVEV (reference sequence). The CDR3 DNA sequence: TGTGCCAGCAGTTTTAAGTTACCCACAGATACGCAGTATTTT. This translates into CASSFKLPTDTQYF.

The CDR3 nucleotides read TGCAGTGCTAGGAAGACTAGGGATTATCGGGAGCAGTACTTC. This gives the protein CSARKTRDYREQYF. The chain recombines TRBV20-1 with TRBJ2-7; possible D gene TRBD2, 6 bases. This CDR3 is 14 amino acids long. Per germline, CDR1 DFQATT and CDR2 SNEGSKA (reference sequence). V was cut by 3 bases and J by 7 bases, with 19 bases left in between.

The J gene is TRBJ2-5, the V gene TRBV10-3, with D possibly being TRBD1 or TRBD2 (5 bases each). This CDR3 comprises 14 residues. The V and J ends lost 2 bases and 11 bases respectively, with 18 bases between them. CDR1 is ENHRY and CDR2 is SYGVKD in the germline V gene. The CDR3 coding sequence is TGTGCCATCAGTGAGACGAATCGGGACGGGGAGCAGTACTTC. This codes for CAISETNRDGEQYF.

The chain recombines TRBV6-6 with TRBJ2-2; TRBD1 matches 8 bases. The CDR3 spans 14 residues. Germline CDR1 is MNHNY and CDR2 is SVGAGI (reference sequence). The trim removed 5 bases at V and 4 bases at J, leaving 3 bases unmatched. The CDR3 coding sequence is TGTGCCAGCAGTGGACAGGGTTCCACCGGGGAGCTGTTTTTT. Encoded protein: CASSGQGSTGELFF.

The gene calls are TRBV28 and TRBJ2-7, with D maybe TRBD2 (5 bases). V gave up 7 bases and J gave up 6 bases, with 10 bases separating them. The CDR3 spans 11 residues. The V gene's germline CDR1 is MDHEN and CDR2 SYDVKM. CDR3 bases: TGTGCCAGCATCACGGGGAGCGAGCAGTACTTC. Protein sequence: CASITGSEQYF.

A word on this clonotype: The junction departs from the called germline gene at one end, perhaps through a read error. This chain joins TRBV3-1 and TRBJ2-5, with 8 nucleotides matching TRBD2. The J call is doubtful: the DNA matches TRBJ2-7 better. CDR3 length: 14 amino acids. Per germline, CDR1 LGHDT and CDR2 YNNKEL (reference sequence). The CDR3 here is CAGSPSGSPHEQYF. Written as DNA, the CDR3 is TGTGCCGGCAGCCCAAGCGGGAGTCCCCACGAGCAGTACTTC.

The J gene is TRBJ1-4, the V gene TRBV5-6; D might be TRBD1 (5 bases). Trimming removed 1 base from V and 6 bases from J, with 10 bases in between. Germline V gene sequence: CDR1 SGHDT, CDR2 YYEEEE. This CDR3 is built from 14 residues. In DNA form, the CDR3 reads TGTGCCAGCAGCTTGCGGCAGGGCTATGAAAAACTGTTTTTT. Amino acid sequence: CASSLRQGYEKLFF.

This clonotype was seen only a few times. This chain links TRBV4-1 with TRBJ2-5; maybe TRBD1 (6 bases). The V gene lost 3 bases and the J gene lost 4 bases, with 15 bases spanning the gap. Looked up from germline, CDR1 is MGHRA and CDR2 is YSYEKL. The CDR3 covers 15 residues. The DNA for the CDR3 is TGCGCCAGCAGCCAGGTCAGGGGACCCGGAGAGACCCAGTACTTC. Its translation: CASSQVRGPGETQYF.

This clonotype was observed once. The genes are TRBV28 and TRBJ2-2; weak D call: TRBD1 (5 bases). The CDR3 totals 14 residues. Germline assignment: CDR1 MDHEN and CDR2 SYDVKM. V was cut by 6 bases and J by 6 bases, with 14 bases left in between. The CDR3 DNA sequence: TGTGCCAGCAGCCGCCGGTTGGGGCCCGGGGAGCTGTTTTTT. Translation gives CASSRRLGPGELFF.

The chain uses TRBV5-1 and TRBJ2-7; 8 bases align to TRBD1. This CDR3 spans 15 amino acids. Unmatched junction bases numbered 10, after V lost 5 bases and J lost 3 bases. The germline V gene has CDR1 SGHRS and CDR2 YFSETQ. The CDR3 reads CASSNRGQGFYEQYF. The CDR3 coding sequence is TGCGCCAGCAGTAACCGTGGACAGGGCTTCTACGAGCAGTACTTC.

This clonotype appeared a few times. The J gene is TRBJ2-6, the V gene TRBV7-9; 7 bases fit TRBD1. The CDR3 totals 17 residues. Per the germline V gene, CDR1 is SEHNR and CDR2 is FQNEAQ (reference sequence). The V and J ends lost 8 bases and 0 bases, in that order; junction bases with no gene match: 10. CDR3 nucleotides: TGTGCCAGCCCCTCGGGACAGAAGAACTCTGGGGCCAACGTCCTGACTTTC. Protein sequence: CASPSGQKNSGANVLTF.

This clonotype came up many times. This chain links TRBV7-2 with TRBJ2-5, with no clear D. Germline V gene data show CDR1 as SGHTA and CDR2 as FQGNSA. This CDR3 spans 13 amino acids. Trimming shortened V by 1 base and J by 5 bases, and 8 bases separated the two germline ends. CDR3 coding DNA: TGTGCCAGCAGCTTAGGTCGGGCGGAGACCCAGTACTTC. As protein: CASSLGRAETQYF.

The V call is TRBV6-5, the J call TRBJ1-5; D is ambiguous. This CDR3 comprises 15 residues. The V and J ends lost 0 bases and 4 bases respectively, with 10 bases between them. Per the germline V gene, CDR1 is MNHEY and CDR2 is SVGAGI. The CDR3 nucleotides are TGTGCCAGCAGTTACTCGATTCGTCAGAATCAGCCCCAGCATTTT. It yields the protein CASSYSIRQNQPQHF.

The chain combines TRBV15 with TRBJ2-3; 7 nucleotides line up with TRBD2. Germline V CDR1 and CDR2: LNHNV, YYDKDF (reference sequence). The ends lost 2 bases at V and 12 bases at J; junction bases unmatched: 8. The CDR3 has 13 amino acids. As DNA, the CDR3 is TGTGCCACCAGCAGAAAGGCGGGAGTGGTACAGTATTTT. This encodes CATSRKAGVVQYF.

A note on this clonotype: The junction and the germline gene differ at one end; a read error may be behind it. The chain joins TRBV9 to TRBJ2-1; 9 bases map to TRBD2. The CDR3 runs 14 residues. The germline V gene has CDR1 SGDLS and CDR2 YYNGEE. CDR3 in amino acids: CASSVVAGVGEQFF. The CDR3 region has the DNA TGTGCCAGCAGTGTAGTAGCGGGAGTGGGTGAGCAGTTCTTC.

The rearrangement uses TRBV28 and TRBJ2-5, with 7 bases that match TRBD2. The germline CDR1 and CDR2 sequences are MDHEN and SYDVKM. The CDR3 consists of 15 residues. V shed 6 bases and J 5 bases; nucleotides not matched to a gene: 12. In DNA form, the CDR3 reads TGTGCCAGCAGGTTAGCGGGCCCCACCGGGGAGACCCAGTACTTC. Protein product: CASRLAGPTGETQYF.

This clonotype was seen only a few times. V is TRBV29-1 and J is TRBJ2-7; D may correspond to TRBD1 or TRBD2 (5 bases each). CDR3 length equals 14 residues. Looked up from germline, CDR1 is SQVTM and CDR2 is ANQGSEA. The V and J ends lost 6 bases and 7 bases respectively, with 22 bases between them. The chain's CDR3 is CSVGTNNKGNEQYF. CDR3 sequence (DNA): TGCAGCGTCGGGACCAACAACAAGGGTAATGAGCAGTACTTC.